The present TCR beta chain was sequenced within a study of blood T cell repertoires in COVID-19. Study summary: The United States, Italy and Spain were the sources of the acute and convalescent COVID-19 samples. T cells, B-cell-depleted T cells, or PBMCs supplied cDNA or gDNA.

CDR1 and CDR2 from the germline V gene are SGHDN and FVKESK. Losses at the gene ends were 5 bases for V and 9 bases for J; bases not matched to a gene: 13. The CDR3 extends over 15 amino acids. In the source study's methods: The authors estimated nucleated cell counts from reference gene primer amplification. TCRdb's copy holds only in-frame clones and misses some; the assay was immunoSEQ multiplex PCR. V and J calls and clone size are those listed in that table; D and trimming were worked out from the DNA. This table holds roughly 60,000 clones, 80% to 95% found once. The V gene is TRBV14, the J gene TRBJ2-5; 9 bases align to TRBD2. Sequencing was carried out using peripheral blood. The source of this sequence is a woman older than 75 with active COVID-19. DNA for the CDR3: TGTGCCAGCAGCTTCTTAGCGGGGGACTTCGGGCCCCAGTACTTC. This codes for CASSFLAGDFGPQYF.